The 15 T cell receptor beta chains below were found in one sample sequenced in a study of blood T cell repertoires in COVID-19. Assay used: immunoSEQ multiplex PCR; TCRdb lists only in-frame clones, some missing. The sample includes about 150,000 clones, about 77% of them seen just once. Material: peripheral blood. The receptors shown here come from a woman of 80 years or more with acute or convalescent COVID-19.

CDR3 sequence: CASSLQDSSTDTQYF. The CDR3 DNA reads TGTGCCAGCAGTTTACAGGATTCCAGCACAGATACGCAGTATTTT. The chain is built from TRBV27 and TRBJ2-3; no reliable D call. The CDR3 extends over 15 amino acids. V was clipped by 2 bases and J by 0 bases, with 9 bases between them. Germline loops: CDR1 MNHEY, CDR2 SMNVEV (reference sequence).

This clone has a handful of counts. The chain recombines TRBV19 with TRBJ1-1; D is ambiguous. Germline CDR1 reads LNHDA; CDR2 reads SQIVND (reference sequence). The CDR3 is 14 residues long. The ends were cut back, 6 bases at V and 0 bases at J, with 11 bases in the middle. The CDR3 sequence is CASRSVNLNTEAFF. The CDR3 DNA reads TGTGCCAGTAGGTCTGTTAATTTGAACACTGAAGCTTTCTTT.

V gene TRBV5-1 combines with J gene TRBJ1-1, with D maybe TRBD1 (5 bases). CDR1 is SGHRS, CDR2 YFSETQ, per germline. This CDR3 is built from 13 residues. Trimming removed 4 bases from V and 4 bases from J, with 11 bases in between. The CDR3 reads CASSQQEFTEAFF. The CDR3 DNA sequence: TGCGCCAGCAGCCAACAGGAATTCACTGAAGCTTTCTTT.

The V gene is TRBV29-1, the J gene TRBJ2-1, with 9 positions matching TRBD2. J lost 2 bases, V lost 4 bases, and 6 bases had no gene match. This CDR3 comprises 15 residues. Looked up from germline, CDR1 is SQVTM and CDR2 is ANQGSEA. In DNA form, the CDR3 reads TGCAGCGTTGTAGGCGGGAGGGGGGCCTACAATGAGCAGTTCTTC. Its protein is CSVVGGRGAYNEQFF.

The CDR3 is CASSSLAVQGQGQFF. The CDR3 DNA follows: TGCGCCAGCAGCTCCCTAGCGGTTCAGGGACAGGGGCAGTTCTTC. The chain employs TRBV5-1 and TRBJ2-1; TRBD1 matches at 9 bases. CDR1 is SGHRS, CDR2 YFSETQ, per germline. The CDR3 is 15 amino acids. The V gene end was trimmed by 3 bases and the J gene end by 12 bases; junction bases not matched to a gene: 13.

The V and J genes are TRBV6-1 and TRBJ1-3, with a tentative D call TRBD1 (5 bases). The CDR3 is 19 amino acids. V was cut by 2 bases and J by 2 bases, with 22 bases left in between. Germline-derived CDR1 and CDR2 are MNHNS and SASEGT. CDR3 residues: CASSEWIDRAQPTGNTIYF. Written as DNA, the CDR3 is TGTGCCAGCAGTGAATGGATTGACAGAGCTCAGCCAACTGGAAACACCATATATTTT.

The V and J genes are TRBV7-6 and TRBJ1-4; no clear D. CDR1 is SGHVS and CDR2 is FNYEAQ in the germline V gene. This CDR3 is built from 15 residues. V was cut by 0 bases and J by 8 bases, with 13 bases left in between. In nucleotides, the CDR3 is TGTGCCAGCAGCTTAGCGCTTGACACGGGGGAAAAACTGTTTTTT. This gives the protein CASSLALDTGEKLFF.

Comment on this clone: A junction boundary mismatches the germline segment, possibly from a read error. The V and J genes are TRBV3-1 (or the pseudogene TRBV3-2) and TRBJ1-4, with D perhaps matching TRBD1 (6 bases). Germline V gene sequence: CDR1 LGHDT, CDR2 YNNKEL (reference sequence). CDR3 length equals 12 residues. The chain's CDR3 is CASSPSFGTLQF. CDR3 sequence (DNA): TGTGCCAGCAGCCCCAGCTTTGGGACACTTCAATTT.

The chain links TRBV4-1 to TRBJ1-5, with D possibly being TRBD1 (6 bases). Germline V gene sequence: CDR1 MGHRA, CDR2 YSYEKL. V lost 3 bases and J 3 bases, leaving 12 bases between the germline ends. The CDR3 is 15 amino acids. CDR3 bases: TGCGCCAGCAGCCAGGGGGGGCAGTTCAATCAGCCCCAGCATTTT. Translating gives CASSQGGQFNQPQHF.

This chain connects TRBV5-1 to TRBJ1-1; possible D gene TRBD1, 6 bases. CDR3 length equals 14 residues. The V end lost 6 bases, the J end lost 4 bases, and 16 bases lay between the germline ends. Per germline, CDR1 SGHRS and CDR2 YFSETQ. The CDR3 nucleotides are TGCGCCAGCACCCCGCTTAGCAGGGGCACTGAAGCTTTCTTT. This encodes CASTPLSRGTEAFF.

The gene calls are TRBV6-6 and TRBJ1-4; 10 bases fit TRBD1. The CDR3 is 14 residues long. Germline loops: CDR1 MNHNY, CDR2 SVGAGI (reference sequence). V shed 4 bases and J 8 bases; nucleotides not matched to a gene: 4. Here the CDR3 reads CASSSPGQGEKLFF. For the CDR3, the DNA is TGTGCCAGCAGTTCCCCGGGACAGGGGGAAAAACTGTTTTTT.

The chain uses TRBV4-1 and TRBJ2-2; 7 positions match TRBD1. V trimming: 3 bases; J trimming: 4 bases; junction bases outside the gene matches: 2. The CDR3 has 14 residues. CDR1 is MGHRA and CDR2 is YSYEKL in the germline V gene. This CDR3 reads CASSHHRGTGELFF. Written as DNA, the CDR3 is TGCGCCAGCAGCCACCACAGGGGCACCGGGGAGCTGTTTTTT.

The CDR3 coding sequence is TGTGCCAGCAGTTTGGGTGAGGGCAGCCGCTCTAACTATGGCTACACCTTC. Encoded protein: CASSLGEGSRSNYGYTF. The chain carries TRBV28 and TRBJ1-2; D unresolved. The CDR3 sequence is 17 residues long. CDR1 MDHEN and CDR2 SYDVKM come from the germline V gene. The germline V and J ends were trimmed by 3 bases and 0 bases, with 17 bases remaining between them.

The rearrangement uses TRBV5-1 and TRBJ2-7; TRBD1 matches 7 bases. V dropped 3 bases and J dropped 3; count of bases not matched to a gene: 9. Germline-derived CDR1 and CDR2 are SGHRS and YFSETQ. The CDR3 consists of 15 residues. The CDR3 DNA reads as TGCGCCAGCAGCTGGACAGGAACTGGGTACTACGAGCAGTACTTC. It translates to CASSWTGTGYYEQYF.

The V gene is TRBV6-5, the J gene TRBJ1-2, with D possibly matching TRBD1 (5 bases). V was trimmed by 7 bases and J by 10 bases, leaving 25 bases between them. Germline assignment: CDR1 MNHEY and CDR2 SVGAGI. CDR3 length: 15 residues. The CDR3 bases are TGTGCCAGCACTTTTTGGAGGGGAAAAGAAGGAGACTACACCTTC. Protein: CASTFWRGKEGDYTF.